The 4 T cell receptor beta chains given below trace back to one sample, sequenced in a study of shared clonotypes between healthy human individuals. Sequencing was performed with immunoSEQ multiplex PCR; in TCRdb, only in-frame clones are kept and a portion is missing. There are about 120,000 clones in the sample; 55% to 70% occur only once, and roughly 24% lies in the top ten. The sample was memory CD8+ T cells sorted from blood. Noted subset: CD45RO+ cells pooled with CCR7-negative TemRA cells. Every receptor here comes from a woman in her thirties in good health.

The chain links TRBV10-3 to TRBJ2-7, with 8 bases matching TRBD2. The length of the CDR3 is 15 residues. After removal of 8 bases from V and 0 bases from J, the junction contained 9 bases not matched to a gene. The V gene's germline CDR1 is ENHRY and CDR2 SYGVKD. The CDR3 DNA sequence: TGTGCCATCCGGGGGGGGAGCGGGGCCTCCTACGAGCAGTACTTC. Protein: CAIRGGSGASYEQYF.

The chain has TRBV27 and TRBJ2-2; 12 bases map to TRBD2. After removal of 2 bases from V and 5 bases from J, the junction contained 3 bases not matched to a gene. The CDR3 has 16 residues. The germline gives CDR1 MNHEY, CDR2 SMNVEV (reference sequence). The CDR3 region has the DNA TGTGCCAGCAGTTTACGAGGACTAGCGGGAACCGGGGAGCTGTTTTTT. Its protein is CASSLRGLAGTGELFF.

This clone was observed a few times. The chain combines TRBV27 with TRBJ2-2; 9 positions match TRBD1. This CDR3 is built from 15 residues. Looked up from germline, CDR1 is MNHEY and CDR2 is SMNVEV (reference sequence). After removal of 5 bases from V and 6 bases from J, the junction contained 7 bases not matched to a gene. The CDR3 DNA reads TGTGCCAGCAGTCCGTCGACAGGGGGATCCGGGGAGCTGTTTTTT. Its translation is CASSPSTGGSGELFF.

The J gene is TRBJ2-2, the V gene TRBV4-2; tentative D call: TRBD2 (6 bases). Germline V gives CDR1 LGHNA, CDR2 YNFKEQ. V gave up 4 bases and J gave up 6 bases, with 18 bases separating them. The CDR3 has 16 amino acids. The CDR3 sequence is CASSRATGEVAGELFF. DNA of the CDR3: TGTGCCAGCAGCCGAGCAACGGGAGAGGTGGCCGGGGAGCTGTTTTTT.